This T cell receptor beta chain was recovered during a study of somatic mutations in cytotoxic T cells in rheumatoid arthritis. Study in general: At nearly 100% purity, some V beta antibody-stained T-cell populations were flow-sorted, and these included V beta1+ cells that were sequenced for TCRB.

V was pared by 3 bases and J by 3 bases, with 12 bases between. The CDR3 extends over 14 amino acids. CDR1 and CDR2 from the germline V gene are ENHRY and SYGVKD. Notes on this clone: No antigen is known for it.

General observations from the study: Rheumatoid arthritis patients were compared with age-matched healthy controls, and their CD8+ T-cell clonality did not differ significantly.

Produced via immunoSEQ multiplex PCR; TCRdb's table is partial and in-frame only. The table shows roughly 9,800 clones, with 80% occurring only once. This sequence joins TRBV10-3 and TRBJ2-7; D call uncertain. The sample was CD8+ T cells sorted from blood. The sequence came from an adult with rheumatoid arthritis. CDR3 DNA: TGTGCCATCAGTGATGGGAAATGGGGCTACGAGCAGTACTTC. This translates into CAISDGKWGYEQYF.